Shown below are 6 T cell receptor beta chains from a single sample sequenced in a study of blood T cell repertoires in COVID-19. TCRdb keeps only in-frame clones here, not all; method: immunoSEQ multiplex PCR. The sample has under 250,000 clones, more than 75% seen once. Sample: peripheral blood. The receptors were sampled from a woman older than 75 with COVID-19, enrolled during active disease.

The chain couples TRBV6-5 to TRBJ2-1, with a possible D match to TRBD2 (7 bases). CDR1 and CDR2 from the germline V gene are MNHEY and SVGAGI. V was shortened by 5 bases and J by 10 bases, with 15 bases between the two germline ends. The CDR3 has 13 residues. CDR3 region: CASSLGGAEEQFF. CDR3 in DNA: TGTGCCAGCAGTCTAGGGGGGGCGGAGGAGCAGTTCTTC.

The chain carries TRBV5-1 and TRBJ1-4, with no clear D. There are 14 residues in the CDR3. V was shortened by 0 bases and J by 5 bases, with 8 bases between the two germline ends. Germline V gives CDR1 SGHRS, CDR2 YFSETQ. The CDR3 region has the DNA TGCGCCAGCAGCTTGGATGGCGGGAATGAAAAACTGTTTTTT. The encoded protein is CASSLDGGNEKLFF.

The chain is built from TRBV10-2 and TRBJ1-2, with D unclear. Germline CDR1 and CDR2: WSHSY and SAAADI. The CDR3 loop spans 11 amino acids. V was pared by 2 bases and J by 8 bases, with 6 bases between. CDR3 region: CASSELGGYTF. DNA for the CDR3: TGCGCCAGCAGTGAGCTGGGCGGCTACACCTTC.

As DNA, the CDR3 is TGTGCCAGCAGTGAAGCCTATAGGGCGGGGCAGTACTTC. Amino acid sequence: CASSEAYRAGQYF. The chain couples TRBV6-1 to TRBJ2-7, with D perhaps TRBD2 (5 bases). Deletions cut 0 bases from V and 9 bases from J, with 12 bases between. Germline V gives CDR1 MNHNS, CDR2 SASEGT. The CDR3 runs 13 residues.

This chain uses TRBV30 with TRBJ2-7, with 7 bases matching TRBD1. Germline-derived CDR1 and CDR2 are GTSNPN and SVGIG (reference sequence). The CDR3 has 13 residues. V was pared by 8 bases and J by 1 base, with 8 bases of the junction left unmatched. The CDR3 region is CAGDRDQSYEQYF. The CDR3 DNA reads TGTGCCGGCGACAGGGATCAGTCCTACGAGCAGTACTTC.

The V gene is TRBV7-2, the J gene TRBJ2-1; D gene ambiguous. The CDR3 runs to 13 residues. Trimming pared 1 base from V and 7 bases from J, leaving 8 bases between. Germline lookup yields CDR1 SGHTA and CDR2 FQGNSA. CDR3 DNA sequence: TGTGCCAGCAGCTTAGATCGTCTTAATGAGCAGTTCTTC. It codes for CASSLDRLNEQFF.